This entry lists 7 T cell receptor beta chains sequenced from one sample in a study of T cell repertoires in cytomegalovirus infection. TCRdb re-analysed the reads in MiXCR, keeping a single row per CDR3 protein. The sample yields about 310,000 distinct CDR3 sequences, 9.6% seen once. The specimen sequenced was PBMCs. The receptors shown here come from a human donor in good health (CMV status not recorded). Some clones in this sample may be carry-over from other donors' samples.

This chain joins TRBV5-4 and TRBJ2-7; D tentatively fits TRBD1 or TRBD2 (6 bases each). Germline V gene lookup returns CDR1 SGHNT and CDR2 YYREEE (reference sequence). Trimming cost V 1 base and J 7 bases, with 9 bases left between them. The CDR3 has 12 amino acids. The DNA for the CDR3 is TGTGCCAGCAGCTTGCGGGGGCAGGAGCAGTACGTC. Protein product: CASSLRGQEQYV.

This clonotype was recorded many times. The chain has TRBV7-2 and TRBJ2-5; D is possibly TRBD1 (5 bases). The CDR3 runs 14 residues. V was pared by 8 bases and J by 0 bases, with 13 bases between. CDR1 is SGHTA and CDR2 is FQGNSA in the germline V gene. DNA for the CDR3: TGTGCCAGCGATAGGGGATTGAACCAAGAGACCCAGTACTTC. Translated: CASDRGLNQETQYF.

Only a few counts were recorded for this clonotype. V gene TRBV7-9 combines with J gene TRBJ1-1; D is ambiguous. V was cut by 5 bases and J by 2 bases, with 12 bases left in between. Germline-derived CDR1 and CDR2 are SEHNR and FQNEAQ (reference sequence). CDR3 length: 14 residues. This CDR3 is CASSSGLTNTEAFF. In DNA, the CDR3 is TGTGCCAGCAGCAGCGGGCTCACCAACACTGAAGCTTTCTTT. Based on the CDR3 plus reference TRBV7-9 and TRBJ1-1, the full variable domain is DTGVSQNPRHKITKRGQNVTFRCDPISEHNRLYWYRQTLGQGPEFLTYFQNEAQLEKSRLLSDRFSAERPKGSFSTLEIQRTEQGDSAMYLCASSSGLTNTEAFFGQGTRLTVV.

The chain has TRBV2 and TRBJ2-1, with 7 bases matching TRBD1. The CDR3 has 15 amino acids. Per the germline V gene, CDR1 is SNHLY and CDR2 is FYNNEI. Trimming cost V 6 bases and J 2 bases; bases outside gene matches: 7. The CDR3: CASRRRDRAYNEQFF. In DNA form, the CDR3 reads TGTGCCAGCAGACGCCGGGACAGAGCCTACAATGAGCAGTTCTTC.

Many counts were recorded for this clonotype. This chain connects TRBV20-1 to TRBJ1-6, with TRBD1 matching over 7 bases. From germline, CDR1 is DFQATT and CDR2 SNEGSKA (reference sequence). The junction had 8 bases not matched to a gene; V was cut back by 6 bases and J by 6 bases. The length of the CDR3 is 14 residues. In nucleotides, the CDR3 is TGCAGTGCCATGAAGGCAGGGGGTAATTCACCCCTCCACTTT. Encoded protein: CSAMKAGGNSPLHF.

This chain joins TRBV19 and TRBJ2-5, with 9 bases aligning to TRBD1. In germline, CDR1 is LNHDA, CDR2 SQIVND (reference sequence). After removal of 6 bases from V and 1 base from J, the junction contained 9 bases not matched to a gene. CDR3 length equals 16 residues. The CDR3 DNA sequence: TGTGCCAGTAGCTTCTCCGGACAGGGGACCCAAGAGACCCAGTACTTC. Translating gives CASSFSGQGTQETQYF. Full variable domain (missing parts from reference TRBV19 and TRBJ2-5): DGGITQSPKYLFRKEGQNVTLSCEQNLNHDAMYWYRQDPGQGLRLIYYSQIVNDFQKGDIAEGYSVSREKKESFPLTVTSAQKNPTAFYLCASSFSGQGTQETQYFGPGTRLLVL.

This clonotype has a handful of counts. The chain is built from TRBV9 and TRBJ1-1; 11 bases agree with TRBD1. Germline V gene data show CDR1 as SGDLS and CDR2 as YYNGEE. The CDR3 runs to 15 residues. The ends lost 2 bases at V and 2 bases at J; junction bases unmatched: 2. The chain's CDR3 is CASSVGTGGNTEAFF. The CDR3 DNA sequence: TGTGCCAGCAGCGTGGGGACAGGGGGTAACACTGAAGCTTTCTTT.